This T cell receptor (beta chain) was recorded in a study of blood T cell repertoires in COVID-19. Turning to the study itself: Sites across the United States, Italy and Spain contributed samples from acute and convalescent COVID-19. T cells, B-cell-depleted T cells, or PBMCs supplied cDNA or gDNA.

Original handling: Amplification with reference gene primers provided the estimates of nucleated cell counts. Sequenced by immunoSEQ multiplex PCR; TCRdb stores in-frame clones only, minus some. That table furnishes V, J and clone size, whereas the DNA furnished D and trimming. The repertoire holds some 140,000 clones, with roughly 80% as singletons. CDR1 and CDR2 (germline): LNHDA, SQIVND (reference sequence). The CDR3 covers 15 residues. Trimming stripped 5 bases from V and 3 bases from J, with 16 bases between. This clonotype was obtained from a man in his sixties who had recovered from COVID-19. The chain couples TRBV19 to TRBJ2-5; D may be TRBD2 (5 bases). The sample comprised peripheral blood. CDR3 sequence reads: CASSDHGRGEETQYF. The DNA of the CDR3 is TGTGCCAGTAGTGACCACGGACGGGGAGAAGAGACCCAGTACTTC.